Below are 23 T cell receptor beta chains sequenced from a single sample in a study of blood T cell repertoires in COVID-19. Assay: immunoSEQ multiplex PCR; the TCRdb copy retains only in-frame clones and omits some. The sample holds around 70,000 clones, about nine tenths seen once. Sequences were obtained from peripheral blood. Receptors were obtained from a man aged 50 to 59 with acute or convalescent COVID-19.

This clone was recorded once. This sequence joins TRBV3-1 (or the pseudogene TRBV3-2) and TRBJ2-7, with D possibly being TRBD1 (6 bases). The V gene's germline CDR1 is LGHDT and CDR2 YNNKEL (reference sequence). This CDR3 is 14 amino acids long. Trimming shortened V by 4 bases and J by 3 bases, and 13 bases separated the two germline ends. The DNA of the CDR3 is TGTGCCAGCAGCCTCTCGGGACACAGCTACGAGCAGTACTTC. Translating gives CASSLSGHSYEQYF.

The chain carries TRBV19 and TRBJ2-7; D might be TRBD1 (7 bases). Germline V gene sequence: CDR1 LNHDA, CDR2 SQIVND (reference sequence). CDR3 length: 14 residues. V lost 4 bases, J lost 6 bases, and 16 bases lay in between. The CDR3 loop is CASSTRQGGSEQYF. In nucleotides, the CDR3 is TGTGCCAGTAGTACCCGACAGGGAGGTTCCGAGCAGTACTTC. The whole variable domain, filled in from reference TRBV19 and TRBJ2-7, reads DGGITQSPKYLFRKEGQNVTLSCEQNLNHDAMYWYRQDPGQGLRLIYYSQIVNDFQKGDIAEGYSVSREKKESFPLTVTSAQKNPTAFYLCASSTRQGGSEQYFGPGTRLTVT.

In DNA, the CDR3 is TGTGCCAGCAGTTCATATAACAGGGCGAACACTGAAGCTTTCTTT. Residues: CASSSYNRANTEAFF. The chain joins TRBV28 to TRBJ1-1; weak D call: TRBD1 (6 bases). The CDR3 length is 15 residues. Germline V gene sequence: CDR1 MDHEN, CDR2 SYDVKM. Trimming took 4 bases from V and 1 from J, leaving 13 bases between them.

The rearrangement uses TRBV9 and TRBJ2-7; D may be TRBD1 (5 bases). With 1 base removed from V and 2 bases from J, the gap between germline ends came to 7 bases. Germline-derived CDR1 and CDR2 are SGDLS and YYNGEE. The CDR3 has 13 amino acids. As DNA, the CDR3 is TGTGCCAGCAGCGTACCAGGGCCCTACGAGCAGTACGTC. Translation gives CASSVPGPYEQYV.

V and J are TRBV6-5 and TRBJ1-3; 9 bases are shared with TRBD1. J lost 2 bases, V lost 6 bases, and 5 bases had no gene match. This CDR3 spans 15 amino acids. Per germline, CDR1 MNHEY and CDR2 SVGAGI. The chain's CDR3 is CASSKGQGPGNTIYF. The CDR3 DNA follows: TGTGCCAGCAGCAAGGGACAGGGACCTGGAAACACCATATATTTT.

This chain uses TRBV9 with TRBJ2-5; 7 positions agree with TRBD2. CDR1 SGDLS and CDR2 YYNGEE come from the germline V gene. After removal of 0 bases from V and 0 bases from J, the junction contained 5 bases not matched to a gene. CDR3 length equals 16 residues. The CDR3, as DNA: TGTGCCAGCAGCGTAGAGGGGAGGGGTTACCAAGAGACCCAGTACTTC. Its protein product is CASSVEGRGYQETQYF.

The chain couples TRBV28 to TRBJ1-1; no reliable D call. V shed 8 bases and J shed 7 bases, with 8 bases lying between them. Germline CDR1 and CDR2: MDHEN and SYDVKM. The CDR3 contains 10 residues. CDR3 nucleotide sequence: TGTGCCAGCCGAGAGAATGAAGCTTTCTTT. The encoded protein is CASRENEAFF.

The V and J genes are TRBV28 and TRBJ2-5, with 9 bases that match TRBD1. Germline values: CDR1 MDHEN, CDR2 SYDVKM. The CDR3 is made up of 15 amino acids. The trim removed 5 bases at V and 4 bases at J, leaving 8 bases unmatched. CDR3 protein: CASSARDRARETQYF. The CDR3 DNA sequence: TGTGCCAGCAGTGCCCGGGACAGGGCCCGAGAGACCCAGTACTTC.

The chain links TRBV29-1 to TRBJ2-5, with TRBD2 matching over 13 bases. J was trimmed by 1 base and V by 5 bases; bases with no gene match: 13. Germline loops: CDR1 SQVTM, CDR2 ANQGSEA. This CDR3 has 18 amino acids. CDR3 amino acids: CSVHLLAGGRHLQETQYF. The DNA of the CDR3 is TGCAGCGTTCACCTACTAGCGGGGGGGCGACACCTCCAAGAGACCCAGTACTTC.

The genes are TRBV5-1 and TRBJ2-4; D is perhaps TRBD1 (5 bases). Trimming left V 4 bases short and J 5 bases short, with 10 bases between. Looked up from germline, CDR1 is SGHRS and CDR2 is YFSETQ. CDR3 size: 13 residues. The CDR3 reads CASSGAMQNIQYF. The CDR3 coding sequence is TGCGCCAGCAGCGGGGCCATGCAAAACATTCAGTACTTC.

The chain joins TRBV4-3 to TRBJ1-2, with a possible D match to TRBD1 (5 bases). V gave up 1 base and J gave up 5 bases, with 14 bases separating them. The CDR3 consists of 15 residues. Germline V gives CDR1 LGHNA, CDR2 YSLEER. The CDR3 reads CASSQGRQLGYGYTF. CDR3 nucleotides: TGCGCCAGCAGCCAAGGGAGACAGCTTGGGTATGGCTACACCTTC.

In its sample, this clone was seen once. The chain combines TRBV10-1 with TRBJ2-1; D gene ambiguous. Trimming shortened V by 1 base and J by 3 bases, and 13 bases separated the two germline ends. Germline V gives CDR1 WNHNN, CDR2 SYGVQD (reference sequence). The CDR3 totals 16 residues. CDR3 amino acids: CASSEYAASIYNEQFF. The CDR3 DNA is TGCGCCAGCAGTGAGTATGCGGCCTCCATCTACAATGAGCAGTTCTTC.

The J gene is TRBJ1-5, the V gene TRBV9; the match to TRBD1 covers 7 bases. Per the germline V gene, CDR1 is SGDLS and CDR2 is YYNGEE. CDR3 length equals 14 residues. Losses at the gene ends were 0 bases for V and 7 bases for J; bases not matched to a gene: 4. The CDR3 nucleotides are TGTGCCAGCAGCGTAGGGGACAGTCGACAGCCCCAGCATTTT. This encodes CASSVGDSRQPQHF.

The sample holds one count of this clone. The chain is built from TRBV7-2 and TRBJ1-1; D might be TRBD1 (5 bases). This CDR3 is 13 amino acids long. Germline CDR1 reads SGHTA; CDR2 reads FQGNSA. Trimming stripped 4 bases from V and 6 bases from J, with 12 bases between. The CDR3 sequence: CASSSQELSEAFF. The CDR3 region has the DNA TGTGCCAGCAGCTCACAGGAACTTTCTGAAGCTTTCTTT.

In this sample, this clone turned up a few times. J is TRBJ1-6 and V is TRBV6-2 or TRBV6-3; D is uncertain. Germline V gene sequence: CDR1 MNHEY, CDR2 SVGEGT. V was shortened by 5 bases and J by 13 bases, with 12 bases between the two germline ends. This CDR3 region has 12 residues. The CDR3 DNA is TGTGCCAGCAGTGAGGGCCCTAGCCCCCTCCACTTT. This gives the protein CASSEGPSPLHF.

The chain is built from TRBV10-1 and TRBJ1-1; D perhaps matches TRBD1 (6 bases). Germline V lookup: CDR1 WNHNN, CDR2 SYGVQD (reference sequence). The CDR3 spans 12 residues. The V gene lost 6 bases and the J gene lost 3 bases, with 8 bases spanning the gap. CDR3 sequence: CASRGGYTEAFF. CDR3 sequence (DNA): TGCGCCAGCAGAGGGGGATACACTGAAGCTTTCTTT.

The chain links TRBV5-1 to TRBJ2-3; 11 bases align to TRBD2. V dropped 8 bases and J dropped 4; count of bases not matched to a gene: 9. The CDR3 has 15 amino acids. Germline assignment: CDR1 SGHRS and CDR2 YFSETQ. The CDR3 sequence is CARPLSGGAADTQYF. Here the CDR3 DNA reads TGCGCCAGGCCGCTTAGCGGGGGGGCCGCAGATACGCAGTATTTT.

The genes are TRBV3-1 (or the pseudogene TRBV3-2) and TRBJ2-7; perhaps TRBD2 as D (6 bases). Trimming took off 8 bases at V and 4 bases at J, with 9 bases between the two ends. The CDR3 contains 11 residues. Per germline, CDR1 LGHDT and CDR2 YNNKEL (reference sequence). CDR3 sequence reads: CASGDFYEQYV. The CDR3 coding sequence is TGTGCCAGCGGGGACTTTTACGAGCAGTACGTC.

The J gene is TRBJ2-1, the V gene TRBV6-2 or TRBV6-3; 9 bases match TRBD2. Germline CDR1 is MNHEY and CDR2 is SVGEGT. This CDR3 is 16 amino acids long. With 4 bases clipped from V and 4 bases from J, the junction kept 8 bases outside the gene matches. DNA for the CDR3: TGTGCCAGCAGTTCCTCCGGCGCGGGAGGGTACAATGAGCAGTTCTTC. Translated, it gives CASSSSGAGGYNEQFF.

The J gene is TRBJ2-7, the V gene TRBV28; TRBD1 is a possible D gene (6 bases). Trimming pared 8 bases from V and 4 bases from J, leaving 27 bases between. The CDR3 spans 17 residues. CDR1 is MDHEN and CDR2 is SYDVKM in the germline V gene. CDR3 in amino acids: CASPQTGRRPAPYEQYF. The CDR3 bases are TGTGCCAGCCCACAAACAGGGCGGCGACCAGCGCCATACGAGCAGTACTTC.

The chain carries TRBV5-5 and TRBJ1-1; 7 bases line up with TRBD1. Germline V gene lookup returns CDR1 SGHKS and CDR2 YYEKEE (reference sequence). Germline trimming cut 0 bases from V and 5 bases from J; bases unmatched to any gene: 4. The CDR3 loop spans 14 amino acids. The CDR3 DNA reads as TGTGCCAGCAGCTTGGGACAGGGCTATACTGAAGCTTTCTTT. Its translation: CASSLGQGYTEAFF.

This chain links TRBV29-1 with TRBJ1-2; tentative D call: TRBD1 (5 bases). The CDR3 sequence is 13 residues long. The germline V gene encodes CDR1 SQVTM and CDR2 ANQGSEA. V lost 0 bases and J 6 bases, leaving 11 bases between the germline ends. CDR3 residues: CSVEDRAWDGYTF. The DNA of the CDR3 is TGCAGCGTTGAAGACAGGGCATGGGATGGCTACACCTTC. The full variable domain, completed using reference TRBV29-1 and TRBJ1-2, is SAVISQKPSRDICQRGTSLTIQCQVDSQVTMMFWYRQQPGQSLTLIATANQGSEATYESGFVIDKFPISRPNLTFSTLTVSNMSPEDSSIYLCSVEDRAWDGYTFGSGTRLTVV.

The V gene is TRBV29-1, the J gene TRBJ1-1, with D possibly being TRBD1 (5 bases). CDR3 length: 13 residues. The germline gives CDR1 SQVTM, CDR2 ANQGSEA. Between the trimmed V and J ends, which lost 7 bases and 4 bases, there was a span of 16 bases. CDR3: CSALGQGRTEAFF. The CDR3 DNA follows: TGCAGCGCGCTGGGGCAGGGCCGCACTGAAGCTTTCTTT.